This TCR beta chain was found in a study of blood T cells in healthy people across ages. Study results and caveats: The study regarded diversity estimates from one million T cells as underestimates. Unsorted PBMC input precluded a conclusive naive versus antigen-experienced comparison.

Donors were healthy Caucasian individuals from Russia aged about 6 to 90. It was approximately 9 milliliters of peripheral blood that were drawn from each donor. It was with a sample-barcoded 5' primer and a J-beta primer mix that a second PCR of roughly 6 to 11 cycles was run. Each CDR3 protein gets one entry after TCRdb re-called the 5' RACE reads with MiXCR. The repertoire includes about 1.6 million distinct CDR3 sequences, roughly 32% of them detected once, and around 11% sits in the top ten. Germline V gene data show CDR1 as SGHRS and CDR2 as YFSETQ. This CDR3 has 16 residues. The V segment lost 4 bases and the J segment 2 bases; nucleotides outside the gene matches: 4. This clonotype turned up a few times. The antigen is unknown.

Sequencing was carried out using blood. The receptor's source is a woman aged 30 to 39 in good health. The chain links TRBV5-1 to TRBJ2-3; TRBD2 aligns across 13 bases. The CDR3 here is CASSRTSGGITDTQYF. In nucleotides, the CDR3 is TGCGCCAGCAGCAGGACTAGCGGGGGAATCACAGATACGCAGTATTTT.